This TCR beta chain was recorded in a study of blood T cell repertoires in COVID-19. V gave up 7 bases and J gave up 9 bases, with 15 bases separating them. Germline V gene data show CDR1 as SNHLY and CDR2 as FYNNEI. The CDR3 extends over 12 amino acids. Source study methods: Nucleated cell counts were estimated from reference gene primer amplification. TCRdb's table, derived via immunoSEQ multiplex PCR, lists solely in-frame clones and lacks some. V, J and clone size reflect that table, while D and trimming were determined from the DNA. This sample has about 150,000 clones, with roughly 86% found just once.

Sequencing was performed on peripheral blood. The receptor's source is a man aged 55 to 70 with COVID-19, enrolled during active disease. This chain links TRBV2 with TRBJ1-1; D gene ambiguous. In DNA, the CDR3 is TGTGCCAGCAACGCAGGTTCGAGCAAAGCTTTCTTT. Translating gives CASNAGSSKAFF.